This T cell receptor (beta chain) was captured in a study of a mutant IDH1 vaccine in newly diagnosed glioma. Study details: Commencement of vaccination occurred 4-6 weeks following radiotherapy alone, or concurrently with temozolomide cycles. Held at week 35, visit V12 was the safety follow-up, and visit V13 followed at week 47. Study outcomes and limitations: Vaccination elicited immune responses in 93.3% of patients.

This clone came up a few times. Its antigen is still unknown. Using immunoSEQ multiplex PCR, the repertoire was profiled, and TCRdb retains in-frame clones only, with some absent. The profile shows tens of thousands of clones, roughly 79% of them singletons. The V end lost 4 bases, the J end lost 8 bases, and 11 bases lay between the germline ends. Germline CDR1 reads MNHNS; CDR2 reads SASEGT. CDR3 length equals 13 residues. Described time point: week 35, safety follow-up. Every vaccine dose comprised 300 ug of mutant IDH1 20-mer peptide plus topical imiquimod. The input for sequencing was PBMCs, taken from a glioma patient whose treatment included an IDH1 peptide vaccine. V and J are TRBV6-1 and TRBJ1-4; weak D call: TRBD1 (6 bases). The receptor comes from a man aged 35-49 years with glioma. CDR3: CASSGQDGEKLFF. CDR3 DNA: TGTGCCAGCAGTGGACAGGACGGGGAAAAACTGTTTTTT.